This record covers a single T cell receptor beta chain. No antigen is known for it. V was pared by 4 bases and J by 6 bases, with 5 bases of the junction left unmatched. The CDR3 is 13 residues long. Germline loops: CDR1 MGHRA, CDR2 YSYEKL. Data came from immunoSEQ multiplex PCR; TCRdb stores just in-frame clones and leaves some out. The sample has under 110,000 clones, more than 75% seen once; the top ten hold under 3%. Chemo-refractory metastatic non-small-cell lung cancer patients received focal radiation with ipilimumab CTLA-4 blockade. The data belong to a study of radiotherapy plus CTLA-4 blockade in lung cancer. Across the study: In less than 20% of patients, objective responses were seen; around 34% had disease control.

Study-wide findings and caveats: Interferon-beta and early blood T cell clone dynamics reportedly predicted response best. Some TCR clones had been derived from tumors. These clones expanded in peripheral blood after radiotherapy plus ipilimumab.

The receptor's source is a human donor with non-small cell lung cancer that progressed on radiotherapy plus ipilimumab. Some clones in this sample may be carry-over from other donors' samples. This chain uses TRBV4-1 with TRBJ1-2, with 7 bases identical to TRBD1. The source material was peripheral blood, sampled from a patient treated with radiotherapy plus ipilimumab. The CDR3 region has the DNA TGCGCCAGCAGCCCAACAGGGGATGATGGCTACACCTTC. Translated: CASSPTGDDGYTF.